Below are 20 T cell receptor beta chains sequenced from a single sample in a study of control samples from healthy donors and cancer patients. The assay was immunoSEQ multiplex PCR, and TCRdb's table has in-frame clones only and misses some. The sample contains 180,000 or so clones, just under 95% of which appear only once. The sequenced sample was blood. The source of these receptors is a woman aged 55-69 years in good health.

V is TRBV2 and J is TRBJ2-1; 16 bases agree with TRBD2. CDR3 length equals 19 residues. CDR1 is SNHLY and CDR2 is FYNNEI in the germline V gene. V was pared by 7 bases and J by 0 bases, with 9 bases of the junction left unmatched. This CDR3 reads CASIAGTSGGGSSYNEQFF. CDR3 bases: TGTGCCAGCATTGCTGGGACTAGCGGGGGGGGGAGCTCCTACAATGAGCAGTTCTTC.

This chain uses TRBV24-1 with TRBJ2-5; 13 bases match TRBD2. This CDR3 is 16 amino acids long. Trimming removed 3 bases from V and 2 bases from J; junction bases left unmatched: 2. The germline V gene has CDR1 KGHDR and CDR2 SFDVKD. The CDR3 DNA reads TGTGCCACCAGTGATGCGACTAGCGGGGGGCAAGAGACCCAGTACTTC. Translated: CATSDATSGGQETQYF.

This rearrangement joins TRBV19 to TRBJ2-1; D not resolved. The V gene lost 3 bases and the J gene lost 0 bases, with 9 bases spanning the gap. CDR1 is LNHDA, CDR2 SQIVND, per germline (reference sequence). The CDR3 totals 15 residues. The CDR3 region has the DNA TGTGCCAGTAGTATCGGCCCCAGCTCCTACAATGAGCAGTTCTTC. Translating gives CASSIGPSSYNEQFF.

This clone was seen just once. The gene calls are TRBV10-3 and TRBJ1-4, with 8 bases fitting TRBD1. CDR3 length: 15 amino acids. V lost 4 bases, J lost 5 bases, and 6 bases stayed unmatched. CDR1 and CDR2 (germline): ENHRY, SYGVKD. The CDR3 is CAISGSGTGNEKLFF. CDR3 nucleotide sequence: TGTGCCATCAGTGGTTCCGGGACAGGAAATGAAAAACTGTTTTTT.

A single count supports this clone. In DNA, the CDR3 is TGCAGCGTTGCACTAGCGGGGGCGGTCGAGCAGTACTTC. Its translation: CSVALAGAVEQYF. This chain links TRBV29-1 with TRBJ2-7, with 11 bases matching TRBD2. CDR1 and CDR2 (germline): SQVTM, ANQGSEA. The CDR3 is made up of 13 amino acids. V lost 4 bases, J lost 6 bases, and 5 bases stayed unmatched.

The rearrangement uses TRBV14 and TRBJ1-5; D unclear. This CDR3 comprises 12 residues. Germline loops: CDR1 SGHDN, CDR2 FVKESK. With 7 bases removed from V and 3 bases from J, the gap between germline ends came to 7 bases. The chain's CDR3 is CASNCANQPQHF. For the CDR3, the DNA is TGTGCCAGCAACTGTGCCAATCAGCCCCAGCATTTT.

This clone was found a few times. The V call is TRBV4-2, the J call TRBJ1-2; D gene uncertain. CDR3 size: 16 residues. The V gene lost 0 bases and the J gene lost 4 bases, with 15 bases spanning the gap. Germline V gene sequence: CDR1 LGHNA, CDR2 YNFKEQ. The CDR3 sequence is CASSQDLGSAFYGYTF. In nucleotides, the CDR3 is TGTGCCAGCAGCCAAGATCTCGGGTCCGCCTTCTATGGCTACACCTTC.

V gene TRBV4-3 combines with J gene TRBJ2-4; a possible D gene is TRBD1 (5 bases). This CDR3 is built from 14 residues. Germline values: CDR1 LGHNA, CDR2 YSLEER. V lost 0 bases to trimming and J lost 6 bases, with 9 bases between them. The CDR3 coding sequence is TGCGCCAGCAGCCAAGATAAGCAGGGAAACATTCAGTACTTC. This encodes CASSQDKQGNIQYF.

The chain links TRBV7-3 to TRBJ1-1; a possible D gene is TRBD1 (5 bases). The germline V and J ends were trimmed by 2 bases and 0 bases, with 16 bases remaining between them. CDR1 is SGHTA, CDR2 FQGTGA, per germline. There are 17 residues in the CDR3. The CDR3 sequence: CASSLSGTYKMNTEAFF. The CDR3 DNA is TGTGCCAGCAGCTTATCTGGGACCTACAAAATGAACACTGAAGCTTTCTTT. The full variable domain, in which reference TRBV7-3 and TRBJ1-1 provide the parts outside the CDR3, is GAGVSQTPSNKVTEKGKYVELRCDPISGHTALYWYRQSLGQGPEFLIYFQGTGAADDSGLPNDRFFAVRPEGSVSTLKIQRTERGDSAVYLCASSLSGTYKMNTEAFFGQGTRLTVV.

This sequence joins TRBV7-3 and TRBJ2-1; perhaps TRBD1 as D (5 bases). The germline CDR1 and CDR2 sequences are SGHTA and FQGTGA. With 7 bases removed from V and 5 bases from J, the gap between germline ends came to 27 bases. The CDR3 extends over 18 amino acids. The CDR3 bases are TGTGCCAGCACCTCTAGATGGGGCTCCCCCGAAGACCACAATGAGCAGTTCTTC. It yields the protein CASTSRWGSPEDHNEQFF.

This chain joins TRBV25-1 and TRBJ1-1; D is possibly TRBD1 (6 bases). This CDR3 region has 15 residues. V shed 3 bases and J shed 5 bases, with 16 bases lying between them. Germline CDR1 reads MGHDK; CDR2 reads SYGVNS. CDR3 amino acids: CASSEDGGAWTEAFF. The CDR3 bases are TGTGCCAGCAGTGAGGACGGGGGGGCCTGGACTGAAGCTTTCTTT.

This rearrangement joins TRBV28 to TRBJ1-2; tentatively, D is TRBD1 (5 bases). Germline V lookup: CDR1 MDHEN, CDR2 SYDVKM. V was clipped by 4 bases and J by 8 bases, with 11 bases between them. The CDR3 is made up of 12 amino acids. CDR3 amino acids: CASSSGTRGYTF. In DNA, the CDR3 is TGTGCCAGCAGTTCCGGGACGCGAGGCTACACCTTC.

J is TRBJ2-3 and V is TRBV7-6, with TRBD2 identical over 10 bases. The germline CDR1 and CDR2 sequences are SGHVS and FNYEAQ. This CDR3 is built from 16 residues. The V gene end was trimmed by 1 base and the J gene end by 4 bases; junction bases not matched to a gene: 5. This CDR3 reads CASSLEGTSVPDTQYF. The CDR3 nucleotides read TGTGCCAGCAGCTTAGAGGGGACTAGCGTTCCAGATACGCAGTATTTT.

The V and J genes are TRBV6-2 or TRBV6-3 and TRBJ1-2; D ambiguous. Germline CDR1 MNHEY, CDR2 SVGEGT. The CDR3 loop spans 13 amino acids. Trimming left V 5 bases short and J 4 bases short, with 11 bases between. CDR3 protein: CASSPQAGYGYTF. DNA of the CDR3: TGTGCCAGCAGTCCGCAGGCAGGCTATGGCTACACCTTC.

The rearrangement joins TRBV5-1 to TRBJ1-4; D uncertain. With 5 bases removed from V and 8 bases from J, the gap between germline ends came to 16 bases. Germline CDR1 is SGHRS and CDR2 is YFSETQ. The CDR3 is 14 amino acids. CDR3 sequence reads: CASRISWVTEKLFF. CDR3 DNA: TGCGCCAGCAGAATTTCGTGGGTTACGGAAAAACTGTTTTTT.

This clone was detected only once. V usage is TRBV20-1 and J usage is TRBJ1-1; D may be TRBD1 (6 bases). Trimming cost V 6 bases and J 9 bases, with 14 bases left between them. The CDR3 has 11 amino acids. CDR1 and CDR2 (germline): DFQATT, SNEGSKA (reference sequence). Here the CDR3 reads CSAGGQTKAFF. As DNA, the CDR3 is TGCAGTGCGGGTGGACAGACCAAAGCTTTCTTT.

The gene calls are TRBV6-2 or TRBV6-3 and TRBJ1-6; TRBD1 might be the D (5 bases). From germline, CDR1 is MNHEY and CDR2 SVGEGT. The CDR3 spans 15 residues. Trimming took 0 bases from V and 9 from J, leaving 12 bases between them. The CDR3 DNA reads TGTGCCAGCAGTTACTCGTCCGGGGCGAGTTCACCCCTCCACTTT. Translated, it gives CASSYSSGASSPLHF.

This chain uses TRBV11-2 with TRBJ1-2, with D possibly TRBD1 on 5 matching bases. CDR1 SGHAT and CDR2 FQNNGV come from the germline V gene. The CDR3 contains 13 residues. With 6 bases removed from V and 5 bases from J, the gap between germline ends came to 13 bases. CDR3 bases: TGTGCCAGCAGGAATGTCGGGGGTTATGGCTACACCTTC. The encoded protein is CASRNVGGYGYTF.

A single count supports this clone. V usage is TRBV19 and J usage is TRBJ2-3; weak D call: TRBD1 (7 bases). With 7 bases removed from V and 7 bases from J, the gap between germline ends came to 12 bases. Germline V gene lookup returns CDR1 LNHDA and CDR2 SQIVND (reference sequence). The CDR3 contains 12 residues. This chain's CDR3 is CASMEGANTQYF. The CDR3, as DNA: TGTGCCAGTATGGAGGGGGCGAATACGCAGTATTTT.

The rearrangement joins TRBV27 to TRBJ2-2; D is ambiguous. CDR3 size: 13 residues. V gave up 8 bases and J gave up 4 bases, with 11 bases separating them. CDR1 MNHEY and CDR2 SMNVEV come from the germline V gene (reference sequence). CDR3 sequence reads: CASGSRSTGELFF. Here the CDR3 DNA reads TGTGCCAGCGGGTCCAGAAGCACCGGGGAGCTGTTTTTT.